This T cell receptor beta chain is drawn from a study of blood T cell repertoires in COVID-19. At the level of the study: The cDNA or gDNA used as material had been derived from T cells, B-cell-depleted T cells, or PBMCs.

This clone was observed a handful of times. The CDR3 covers 14 residues. V lost 4 bases to trimming and J lost 3 bases; unmatched junction nucleotides: 5. Germline V gene lookup returns CDR1 MNHEY and CDR2 SVGAGI. The assay was immunoSEQ multiplex PCR, and TCRdb's table has in-frame clones only and misses some. This sample has tens of thousands of clones, with approximately 89% found just once. The sequence derives from a man aged 50-60 years with acute or convalescent COVID-19. V is TRBV6-5 and J is TRBJ1-2, with 7 bases lining up with TRBD1. Material: peripheral blood. DNA of the CDR3: TGTGCCAGCAGTTCGAGGGGGCCAGACTATGGCTACACCTTC. It codes for CASSSRGPDYGYTF.